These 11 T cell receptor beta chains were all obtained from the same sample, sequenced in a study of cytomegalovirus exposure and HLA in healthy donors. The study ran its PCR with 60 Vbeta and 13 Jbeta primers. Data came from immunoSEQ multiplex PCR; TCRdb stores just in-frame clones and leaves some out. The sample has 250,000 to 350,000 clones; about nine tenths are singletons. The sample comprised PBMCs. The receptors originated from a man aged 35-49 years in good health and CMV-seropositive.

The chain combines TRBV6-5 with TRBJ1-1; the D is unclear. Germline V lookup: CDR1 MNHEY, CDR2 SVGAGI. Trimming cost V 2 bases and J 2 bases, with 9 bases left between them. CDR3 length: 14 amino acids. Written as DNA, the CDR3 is TGTGCCAGCAGTTACACCGGTGGTAACACTGAAGCTTTCTTT. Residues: CASSYTGGNTEAFF.

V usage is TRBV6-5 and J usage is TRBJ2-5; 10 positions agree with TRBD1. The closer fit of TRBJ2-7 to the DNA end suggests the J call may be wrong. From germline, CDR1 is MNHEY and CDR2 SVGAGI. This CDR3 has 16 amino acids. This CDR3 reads CASSYGVGTGEHEQYF. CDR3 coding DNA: TGTGCCAGCAGTTACGGGGTGGGGACAGGGGAGCACGAGCAGTACTTC.

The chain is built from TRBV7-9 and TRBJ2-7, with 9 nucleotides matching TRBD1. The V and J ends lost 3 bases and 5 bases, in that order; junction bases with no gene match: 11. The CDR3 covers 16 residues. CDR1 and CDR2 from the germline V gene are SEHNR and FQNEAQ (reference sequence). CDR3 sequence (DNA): TGTGCCAGCAGCTTTTACCGGGACAGGGAGCGGCACGAGCAGTACTTC. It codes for CASSFYRDRERHEQYF.

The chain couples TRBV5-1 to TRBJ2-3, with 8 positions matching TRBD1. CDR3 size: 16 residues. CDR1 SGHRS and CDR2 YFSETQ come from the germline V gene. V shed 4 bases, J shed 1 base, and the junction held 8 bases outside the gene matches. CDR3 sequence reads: CASSEAGGYGTDTQYF. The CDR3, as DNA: TGCGCCAGCAGCGAGGCAGGGGGCTATGGCACAGATACGCAGTATTTT. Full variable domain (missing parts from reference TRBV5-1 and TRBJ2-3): KAGVTQTPRYLIKTRGQQVTLSCSPISGHRSVSWYQQTPGQGLQFLFEYFSETQRNKGNFPGRFSGRQFSNSRSEMNVSTLELGDSALYLCASSEAGGYGTDTQYFGPGTRLTVL.

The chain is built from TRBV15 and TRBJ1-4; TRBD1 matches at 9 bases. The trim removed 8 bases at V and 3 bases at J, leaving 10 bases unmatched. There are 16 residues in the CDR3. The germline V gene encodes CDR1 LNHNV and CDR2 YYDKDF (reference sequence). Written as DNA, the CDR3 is TGTGCCACCGCGCCACCCGACAGGGGGGCTAATGAAAAACTGTTTTTT. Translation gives CATAPPDRGANEKLFF. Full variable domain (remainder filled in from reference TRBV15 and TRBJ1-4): DAMVIQNPRYQVTQFGKPVTLSCSQTLNHNVMYWYQQKSSQAPKLLFHYYDKDFNNEADTPDNFQSRRPNTSFCFLDIRSPGLGDTAMYLCATAPPDRGANEKLFFGSGTQLSVL.

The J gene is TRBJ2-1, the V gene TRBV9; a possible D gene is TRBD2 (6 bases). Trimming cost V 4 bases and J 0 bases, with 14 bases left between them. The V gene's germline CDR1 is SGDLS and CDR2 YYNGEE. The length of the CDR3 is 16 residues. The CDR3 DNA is TGTGCCAGCAGCCCCCAAATGGGAGGCTCCTACAATGAGCAGTTCTTC. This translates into CASSPQMGGSYNEQFF.

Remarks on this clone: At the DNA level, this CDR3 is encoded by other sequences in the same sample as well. CDR3 in amino acids: CASSGQGSYEQYF. CDR3 coding DNA: TGTGCCAGTAGTGGACAGGGGAGCTACGAGCAGTACTTC. V gene TRBV19 combines with J gene TRBJ2-7; TRBD1 matches 9 bases. V was clipped by 5 bases and J by 3 bases; unmatched bases: 2. The germline V gene encodes CDR1 LNHDA and CDR2 SQIVND (reference sequence). The CDR3 is 13 amino acids.

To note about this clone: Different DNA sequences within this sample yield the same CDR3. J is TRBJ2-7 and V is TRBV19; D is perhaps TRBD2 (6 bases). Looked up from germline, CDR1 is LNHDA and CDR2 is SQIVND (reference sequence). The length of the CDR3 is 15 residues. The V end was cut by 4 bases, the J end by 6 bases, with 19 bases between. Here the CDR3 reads CASSTLTGELLEQYF. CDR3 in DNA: TGTGCCAGTAGTACGCTCACGGGGGAACTCCTCGAGCAGTACTTC.

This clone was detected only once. The CDR3 protein is CASSLRAGNFSPLHF. CDR3 in DNA: TGTGCCAGCAGTTTAAGGGCAGGGAACTTCTCACCCCTCCACTTT. V is TRBV27 and J is TRBJ1-6; a weak D match, TRBD1 (5 bases). Deletions cut 2 bases from V and 10 bases from J, with 15 bases between. The germline CDR1 and CDR2 sequences are MNHEY and SMNVEV (reference sequence). The CDR3 has 15 amino acids.

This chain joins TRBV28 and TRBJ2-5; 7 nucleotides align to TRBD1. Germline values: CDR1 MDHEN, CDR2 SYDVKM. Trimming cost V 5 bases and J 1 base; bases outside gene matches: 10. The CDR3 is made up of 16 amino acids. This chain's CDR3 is CASSLVGQSTQETQYF. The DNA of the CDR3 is TGTGCCAGCAGTCTAGTGGGACAGAGTACCCAAGAGACCCAGTACTTC. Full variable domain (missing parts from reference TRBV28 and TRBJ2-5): DVKVTQSSRYLVKRTGEKVFLECVQDMDHENMFWYRQDPGLGLRLIYFSYDVKMKEKGDIPEGYSVSREKKERFSLILESASTNQTSMYLCASSLVGQSTQETQYFGPGTRLLVL.

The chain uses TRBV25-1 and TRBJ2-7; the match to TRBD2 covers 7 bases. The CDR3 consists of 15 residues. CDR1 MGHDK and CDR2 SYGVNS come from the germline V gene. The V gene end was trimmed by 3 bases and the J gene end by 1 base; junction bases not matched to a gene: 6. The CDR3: CASSELLARSYEQYF. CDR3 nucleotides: TGTGCCAGCAGTGAGCTACTAGCGCGATCCTACGAGCAGTACTTC.